These T cell receptor beta chains were read from a single sample in a study of T cell responses to AZD1222 COVID-19 vaccine. Profiled with immunoSEQ multiplex PCR; TCRdb holds only in-frame clones, not every one. The sample records around 200,000 clones, roughly 93% being singletons. The sequencing used peripheral blood, collected on day 0 of AZD1222 vaccination. The receptors were gathered from an adult in good health. CDR3s include the opening cysteine and the closing phenylalanine or tryptophan. Fields, in order: J gene, D gene, V gene, clone size, CDR3 protein, CDR3 DNA. D genes are given only for firm matches. Size tells how often a clone was seen (once, few, many) or the class of an expanded clone, and some rows leave it out.

j_call: TRBJ2-7; d_call: TRBD2; v_call: TRBV28; clone_size: NA; cdr3_aa: CASGPGKTSGPRYEQYF; cdr3_nt: TGTGCCTCCGGCCCCGGCAAAACTAGCGGTCCTCGCTACGAGCAGTACTTC
j_call: TRBJ1-1; d_call: NA; v_call: TRBV7-3; clone_size: few; cdr3_aa: CASSLSPRREAFF; cdr3_nt: TGTGCCAGCAGCTTAAGCCCTCGGCGTGAAGCTTTCTTT
j_call: TRBJ1-1; d_call: TRBD1; v_call: TRBV6-5; clone_size: once; cdr3_aa: CATSDPRGLNTEAFF; cdr3_nt: TGTGCCACCTCCGACCCCAGGGGGCTGAACACTGAAGCTTTCTTT
j_call: TRBJ2-7; d_call: NA; v_call: TRBV5-4; clone_size: NA; cdr3_aa: CASSLFSSYSYEQYF; cdr3_nt: TGTGCCAGCAGCTTGTTTTCCTCTTACTCCTACGAGCAGTACTTC
j_call: TRBJ2-3; d_call: TRBD2; v_call: TRBV6-4; clone_size: few; cdr3_aa: CASSASGTSGTDTQYF; cdr3_nt: TGTGCCAGCAGCGCGTCTGGGACTAGCGGCACAGATACGCAGTATTTT
j_call: TRBJ2-1; d_call: NA; v_call: TRBV5-1; clone_size: NA; cdr3_aa: CASSLAPPRRDEQFF; cdr3_nt: TGCGCCAGCAGCTTGGCTCCGCCTAGGAGGGATGAGCAGTTCTTC
j_call: TRBJ1-2; d_call: NA; v_call: TRBV5-4; clone_size: NA; cdr3_aa: CASSSSRGGSYGYTF; cdr3_nt: TGTGCCAGCAGCTCCTCGCGTGGGGGTAGCTATGGCTACACCTTC
j_call: TRBJ2-2; d_call: NA; v_call: TRBV5-1; clone_size: NA; cdr3_aa: CASSHTGPGELFF; cdr3_nt: TGCGCCAGCAGCCACACAGGGCCCGGGGAGCTGTTTTTT
j_call: TRBJ2-3; d_call: NA; v_call: TRBV6-6; clone_size: NA; cdr3_aa: CASSPRGISTDTQYF; cdr3_nt: TGTGCCAGCAGCCCGCGGGGTATTAGCACAGATACGCAGTATTTT
j_call: TRBJ2-1; d_call: NA; v_call: TRBV6-2/TRBV6-3; clone_size: NA; cdr3_aa: CASSSGNNEQFF; cdr3_nt: TGTGCCAGCAGTTCTGGAAACAATGAGCAGTTCTTC
j_call: TRBJ2-2; d_call: TRBD2; v_call: TRBV7-8; clone_size: NA; cdr3_aa: CASSFELAGESGTGELFF; cdr3_nt: TGTGCCAGCAGCTTTGAACTAGCGGGAGAAAGTGGGACCGGGGAGCTGTTTTTT
j_call: TRBJ1-5; d_call: TRBD1; v_call: TRBV6-5; clone_size: NA; cdr3_aa: CASRGTGPNQPQHF; cdr3_nt: TGTGCCAGCAGGGGGACAGGGCCCAATCAGCCCCAGCATTTT
j_call: TRBJ1-5; d_call: NA; v_call: TRBV5-8; clone_size: few; cdr3_aa: CASSPDGRWQPQHF; cdr3_nt: TGTGCCAGCAGCCCTGACGGACGATGGCAGCCCCAGCATTTT
j_call: TRBJ1-6; d_call: NA; v_call: TRBV6-5; clone_size: NA; cdr3_aa: CASRPRFNSPLHF; cdr3_nt: TGTGCCAGCAGGCCCCGCTTCAATTCACCCCTCCACTTT
j_call: TRBJ2-3; d_call: NA; v_call: TRBV3-1/TRBV3-2; clone_size: NA; cdr3_aa: CASSQSQAADTQYF; cdr3_nt: TGTGCCAGCAGCCAAAGCCAGGCGGCAGATACGCAGTATTTT
j_call: TRBJ1-2; d_call: NA; v_call: TRBV28; clone_size: NA; cdr3_aa: CASSSQGHYNYGYTF; cdr3_nt: TGTGCCAGCAGTTCGCAGGGCCATTATAACTATGGCTACACCTTC
j_call: TRBJ2-7; d_call: NA; v_call: TRBV28; clone_size: NA; cdr3_aa: CASSQDGGGYEQYF; cdr3_nt: TGTGCCAGCAGTCAAGATGGCGGTGGCTACGAGCAGTACTTC
j_call: TRBJ1-2; d_call: NA; v_call: TRBV29-1; clone_size: once; cdr3_aa: CSEHLAAGGYTF; cdr3_nt: TGCAGCGAACATCTGGCGGCGGGTGGCTACACCTTC